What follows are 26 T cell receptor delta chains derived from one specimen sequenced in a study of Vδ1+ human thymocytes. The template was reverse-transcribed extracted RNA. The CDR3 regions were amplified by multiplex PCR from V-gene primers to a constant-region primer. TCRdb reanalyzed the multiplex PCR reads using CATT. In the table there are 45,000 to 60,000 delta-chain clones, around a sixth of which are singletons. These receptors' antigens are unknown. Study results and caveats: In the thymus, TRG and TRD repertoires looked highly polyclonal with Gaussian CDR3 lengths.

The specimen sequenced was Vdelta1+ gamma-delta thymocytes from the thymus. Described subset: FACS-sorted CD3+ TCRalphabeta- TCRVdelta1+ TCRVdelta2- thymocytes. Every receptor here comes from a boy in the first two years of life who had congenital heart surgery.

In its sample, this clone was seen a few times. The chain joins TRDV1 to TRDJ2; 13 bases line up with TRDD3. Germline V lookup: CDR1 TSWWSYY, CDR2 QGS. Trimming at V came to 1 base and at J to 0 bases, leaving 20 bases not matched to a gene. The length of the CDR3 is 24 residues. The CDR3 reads CALGEQPLLTGGYAPRALTAQLFF. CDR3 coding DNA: TGTGCTCTTGGGGAACAGCCCCTTCTAACTGGGGGATACGCACCAAGGGCTTTGACAGCACAACTCTTCTTT.

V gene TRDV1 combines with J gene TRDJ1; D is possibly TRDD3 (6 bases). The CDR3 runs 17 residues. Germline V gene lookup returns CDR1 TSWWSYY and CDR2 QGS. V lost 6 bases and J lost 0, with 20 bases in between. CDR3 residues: CALGHPLSRGYTDKLIF. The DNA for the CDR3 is TGTGCTCTTGGTCACCCGCTCAGTCGGGGATACACCGATAAACTCATCTTT.

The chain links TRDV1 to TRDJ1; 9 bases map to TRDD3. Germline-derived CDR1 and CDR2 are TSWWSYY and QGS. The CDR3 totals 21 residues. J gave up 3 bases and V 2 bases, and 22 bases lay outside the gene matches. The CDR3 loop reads CALGEFRLPMGIRGSSDKLIF. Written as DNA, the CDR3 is TGTGCTCTTGGGGAATTCCGACTTCCTATGGGGATACGTGGGTCGTCCGATAAACTCATCTTT.

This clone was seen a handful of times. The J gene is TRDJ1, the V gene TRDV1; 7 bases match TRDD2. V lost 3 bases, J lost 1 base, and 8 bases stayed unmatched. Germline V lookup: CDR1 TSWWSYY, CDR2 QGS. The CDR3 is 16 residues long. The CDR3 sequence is CALGDPVLPPTDKLIF. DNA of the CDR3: TGTGCTCTTGGGGACCCGGTCCTTCCTCCCACCGATAAACTCATCTTT.

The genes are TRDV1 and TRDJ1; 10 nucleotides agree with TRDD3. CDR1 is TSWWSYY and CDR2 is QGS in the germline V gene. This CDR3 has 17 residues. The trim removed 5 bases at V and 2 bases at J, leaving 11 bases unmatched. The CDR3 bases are TGTGCTCTTGGGCCCCTCTACGGGGGATACGCAACCGATAAACTCATCTTT. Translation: CALGPLYGGYATDKLIF.

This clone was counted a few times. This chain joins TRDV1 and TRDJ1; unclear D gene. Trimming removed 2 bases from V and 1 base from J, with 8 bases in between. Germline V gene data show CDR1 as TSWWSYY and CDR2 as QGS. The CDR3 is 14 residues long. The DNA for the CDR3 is TGTGCTCTTGGGGAAGGGTGGGTCACCGATAAACTCATCTTT. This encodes CALGEGWVTDKLIF.

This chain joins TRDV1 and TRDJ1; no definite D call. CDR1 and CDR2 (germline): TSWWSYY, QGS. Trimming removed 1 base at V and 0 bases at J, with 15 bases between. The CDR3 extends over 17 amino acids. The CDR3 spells CALGERLSGVHTDKLIF. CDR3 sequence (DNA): TGTGCTCTTGGGGAACGTCTTTCAGGGGTTCACACCGATAAACTCATCTTT.

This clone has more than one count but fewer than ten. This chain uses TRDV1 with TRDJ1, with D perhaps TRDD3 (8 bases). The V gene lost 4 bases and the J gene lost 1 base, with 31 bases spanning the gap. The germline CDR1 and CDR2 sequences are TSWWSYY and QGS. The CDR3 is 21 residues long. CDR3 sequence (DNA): TGTGCTCTTGGGGGAATCGCTTTTCCTACGGGATACGAAGACCTCACCGATAAACTCATCTTT. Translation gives CALGGIAFPTGYEDLTDKLIF.

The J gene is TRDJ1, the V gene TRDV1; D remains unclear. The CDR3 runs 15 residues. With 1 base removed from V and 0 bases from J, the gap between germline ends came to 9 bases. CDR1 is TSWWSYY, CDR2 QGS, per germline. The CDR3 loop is CALGEPRRYTDKLIF. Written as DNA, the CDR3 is TGTGCTCTTGGGGAACCTCGCCGGTACACCGATAAACTCATCTTT.

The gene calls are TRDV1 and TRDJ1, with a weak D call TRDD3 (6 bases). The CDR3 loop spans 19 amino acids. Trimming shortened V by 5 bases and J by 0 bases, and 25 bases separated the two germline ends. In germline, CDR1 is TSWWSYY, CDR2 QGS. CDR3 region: CALGQDSFYGWGHTDKLIF. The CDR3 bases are TGTGCTCTTGGGCAAGATTCCTTCTACGGCTGGGGACACACCGATAAACTCATCTTT.

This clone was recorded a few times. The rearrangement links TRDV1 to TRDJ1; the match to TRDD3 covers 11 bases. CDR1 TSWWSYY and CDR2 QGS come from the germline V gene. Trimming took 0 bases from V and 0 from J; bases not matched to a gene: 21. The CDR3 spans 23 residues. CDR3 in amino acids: CALGELLSFLSTGGYPHTDKLIF. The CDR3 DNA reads TGTGCTCTTGGGGAACTACTGTCCTTCCTGAGTACTGGGGGATATCCCCACACCGATAAACTCATCTTT.

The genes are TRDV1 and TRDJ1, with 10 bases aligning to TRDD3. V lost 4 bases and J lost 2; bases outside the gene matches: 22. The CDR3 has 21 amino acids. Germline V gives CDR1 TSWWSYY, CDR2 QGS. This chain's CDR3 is CALGGWCGGYIPLTPTDKLIF. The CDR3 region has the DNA TGTGCTCTTGGGGGATGGTGTGGGGGATACATCCCACTCACCCCAACCGATAAACTCATCTTT.

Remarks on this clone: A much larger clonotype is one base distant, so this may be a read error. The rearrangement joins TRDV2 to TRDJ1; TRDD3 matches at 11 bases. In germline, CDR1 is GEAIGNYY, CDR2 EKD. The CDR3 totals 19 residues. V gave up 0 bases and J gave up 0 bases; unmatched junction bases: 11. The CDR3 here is CACDTPWGIHLLYTDKLIF. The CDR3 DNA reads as TGTGCCTGTGACACCCCCTGGGGGATACACCTACTGTACACCGATAAACTCATCTTT.

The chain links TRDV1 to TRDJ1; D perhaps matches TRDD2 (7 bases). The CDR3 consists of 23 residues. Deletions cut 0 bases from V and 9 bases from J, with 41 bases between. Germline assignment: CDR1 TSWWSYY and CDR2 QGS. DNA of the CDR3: TGTGCTCTTGGGGAACTGGGGCTTCCTAACCATACTGGGTTCACGGCAAAGAGTTGGGAACTCATCTTT. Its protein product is CALGELGLPNHTGFTAKSWELIF.

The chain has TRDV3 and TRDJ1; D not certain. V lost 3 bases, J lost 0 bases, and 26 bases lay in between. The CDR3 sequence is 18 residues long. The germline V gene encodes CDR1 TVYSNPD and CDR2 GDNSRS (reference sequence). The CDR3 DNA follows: TGTGCCTTGAAGCCACGGCCCGGGCCCAACTCGTACACCGATAAACTCATCTTT. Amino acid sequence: CALKPRPGPNSYTDKLIF.

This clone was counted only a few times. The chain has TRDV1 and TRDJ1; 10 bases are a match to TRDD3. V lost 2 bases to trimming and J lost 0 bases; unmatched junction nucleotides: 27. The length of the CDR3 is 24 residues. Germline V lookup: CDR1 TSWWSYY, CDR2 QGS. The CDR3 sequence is CALGEWPPSGPTDWGIKYTDKLIF. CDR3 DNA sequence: TGTGCTCTTGGGGAATGGCCCCCGTCTGGTCCTACCGACTGGGGGATTAAGTACACCGATAAACTCATCTTT.

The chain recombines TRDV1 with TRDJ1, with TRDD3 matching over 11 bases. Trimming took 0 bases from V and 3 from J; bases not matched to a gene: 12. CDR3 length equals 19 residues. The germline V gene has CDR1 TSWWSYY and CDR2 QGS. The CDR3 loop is CALGELFLPFGGYADKLIF. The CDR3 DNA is TGTGCTCTTGGGGAACTTTTCCTACCATTTGGGGGATACGCCGATAAACTCATCTTT.

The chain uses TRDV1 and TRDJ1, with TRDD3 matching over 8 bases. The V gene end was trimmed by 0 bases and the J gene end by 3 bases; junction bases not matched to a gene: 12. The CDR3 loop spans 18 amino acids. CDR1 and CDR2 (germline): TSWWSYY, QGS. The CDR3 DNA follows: TGTGCTCTTGGGGAACTAACGTTACTGGGGGGCGACGCCGATAAACTCATCTTT. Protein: CALGELTLLGGDADKLIF.

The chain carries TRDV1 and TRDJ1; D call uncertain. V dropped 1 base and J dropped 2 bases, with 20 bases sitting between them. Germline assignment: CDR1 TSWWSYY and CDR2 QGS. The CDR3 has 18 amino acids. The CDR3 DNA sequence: TGTGCTCTTGGGGAACGCTCCGCTTCTCGTCCCAGGACCGATAAACTCATCTTT. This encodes CALGERSASRPRTDKLIF.

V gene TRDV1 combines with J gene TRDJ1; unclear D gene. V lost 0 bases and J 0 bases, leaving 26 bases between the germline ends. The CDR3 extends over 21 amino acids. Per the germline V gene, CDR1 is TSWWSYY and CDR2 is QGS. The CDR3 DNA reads TGTGCTCTTGGGGAACTATCCCCCCTCGTGCTAACTTTCACTGACACCGATAAACTCATCTTT. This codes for CALGELSPLVLTFTDTDKLIF.

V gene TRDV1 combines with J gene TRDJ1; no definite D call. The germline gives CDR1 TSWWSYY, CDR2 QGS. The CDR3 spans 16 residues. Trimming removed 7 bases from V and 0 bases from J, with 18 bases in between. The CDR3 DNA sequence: TGTGCTCTTGCAAGGGGCTACCCTGAGTACACCGATAAACTCATCTTT. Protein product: CALARGYPEYTDKLIF.

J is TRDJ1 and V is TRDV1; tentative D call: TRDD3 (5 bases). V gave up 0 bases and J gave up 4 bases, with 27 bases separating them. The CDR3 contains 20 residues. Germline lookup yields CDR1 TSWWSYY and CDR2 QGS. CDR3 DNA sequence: TGTGCTCTTGGGGAACTTACCACTACGAGCCCCTGGGCTGTGGGCGATAAACTCATCTTT. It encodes CALGELTTTSPWAVGDKLIF.

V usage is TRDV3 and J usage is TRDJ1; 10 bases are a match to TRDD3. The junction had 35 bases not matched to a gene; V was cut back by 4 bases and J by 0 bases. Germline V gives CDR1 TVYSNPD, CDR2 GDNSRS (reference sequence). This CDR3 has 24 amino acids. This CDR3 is CASTPALYWGISPRSILYTDKLIF. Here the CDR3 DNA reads TGTGCCTCCACGCCTGCCCTTTACTGGGGGATCAGCCCGCGGTCCATCTTGTACACCGATAAACTCATCTTT.

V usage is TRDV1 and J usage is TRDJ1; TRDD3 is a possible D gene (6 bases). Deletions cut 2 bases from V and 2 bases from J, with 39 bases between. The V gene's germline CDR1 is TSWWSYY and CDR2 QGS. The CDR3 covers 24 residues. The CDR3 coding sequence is TGTGCTCTTGGGGAAGGGGTGGCCTCAAGTGCCCTTTTGGCGCTGGGGTTCTTGACCGATAAACTCATCTTT. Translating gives CALGEGVASSALLALGFLTDKLIF.

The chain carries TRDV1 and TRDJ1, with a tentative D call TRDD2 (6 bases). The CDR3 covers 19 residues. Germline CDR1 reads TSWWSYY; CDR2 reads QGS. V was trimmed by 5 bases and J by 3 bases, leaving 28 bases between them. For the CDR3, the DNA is TGTGCTCTTGGGACCAGGGACTTCCTTTACTACCTTTACGCCGATAAACTCATCTTT. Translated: CALGTRDFLYYLYADKLIF.

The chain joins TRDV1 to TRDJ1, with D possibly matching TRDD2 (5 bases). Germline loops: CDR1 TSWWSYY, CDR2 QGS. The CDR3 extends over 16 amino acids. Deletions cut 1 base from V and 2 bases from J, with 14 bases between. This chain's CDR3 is CALGERRFPYTDKLIF. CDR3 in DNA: TGTGCTCTTGGGGAACGCCGCTTCCCCTATACCGATAAACTCATCTTT.